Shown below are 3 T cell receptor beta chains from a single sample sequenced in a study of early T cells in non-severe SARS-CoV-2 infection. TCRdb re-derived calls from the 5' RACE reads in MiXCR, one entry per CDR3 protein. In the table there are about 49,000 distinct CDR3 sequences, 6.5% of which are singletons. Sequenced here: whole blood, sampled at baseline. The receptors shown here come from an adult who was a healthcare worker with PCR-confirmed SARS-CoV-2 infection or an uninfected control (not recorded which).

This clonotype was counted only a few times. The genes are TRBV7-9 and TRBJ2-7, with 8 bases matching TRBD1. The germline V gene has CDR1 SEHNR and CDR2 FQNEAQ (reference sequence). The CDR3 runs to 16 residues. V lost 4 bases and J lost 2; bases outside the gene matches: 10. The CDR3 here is CASSSGRTGLPYEQYF. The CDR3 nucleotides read TGTGCCAGCAGCTCAGGCCGGACAGGGCTTCCCTACGAGCAGTACTTC.

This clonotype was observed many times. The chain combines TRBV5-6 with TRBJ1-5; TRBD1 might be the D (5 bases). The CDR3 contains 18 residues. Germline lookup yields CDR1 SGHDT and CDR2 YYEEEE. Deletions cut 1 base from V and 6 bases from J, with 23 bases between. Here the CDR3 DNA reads TGTGCCAGCAGCTTGTGGGCGAGGACACCCTCTGGGGGTCAGCCCCAGCATTTT. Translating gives CASSLWARTPSGGQPQHF. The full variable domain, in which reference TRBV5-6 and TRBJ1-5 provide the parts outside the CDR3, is DAGVTQSPTHLIKTRGQQVTLRCSPKSGHDTVSWYQQALGQGPQFIFQYYEEEERQRGNFPDRFSGHQFPNYSSELNVNALLLGDSALYLCASSLWARTPSGGQPQHFGDGTRLSIL.

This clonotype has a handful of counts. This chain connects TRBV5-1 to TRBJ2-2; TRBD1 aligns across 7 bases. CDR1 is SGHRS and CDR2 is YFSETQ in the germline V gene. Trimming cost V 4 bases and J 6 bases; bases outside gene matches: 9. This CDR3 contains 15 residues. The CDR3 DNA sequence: TGCGCCAGCAGCCTATTACAGGGGTCGGCCGGGGAGCTGTTTTTT. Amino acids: CASSLLQGSAGELFF.